The 3 T cell receptor beta chains presented below share a single source sample, sequenced in a study of control samples from healthy donors and cancer patients. The protocol was immunoSEQ multiplex PCR, while the TCRdb copy is restricted to in-frame clones and leaves out a portion. The table has around 42,000 clones, 94% seen once. The sample consisted of blood. The receptors here all came from a man aged 55-75 years in good health.

The V call is TRBV19, the J call TRBJ1-4; 8 nucleotides align to TRBD1. There are 14 residues in the CDR3. Germline V lookup: CDR1 LNHDA, CDR2 SQIVND (reference sequence). Germline trimming cut 6 bases from V and 4 bases from J; bases unmatched to any gene: 4. The CDR3 region has the DNA TGTGCCAGTAGGCCGACAGGGGTTAATGAAAAACTGTTTTTT. This gives the protein CASRPTGVNEKLFF.

This chain uses TRBV5-1 with TRBJ2-2; 7 bases align to TRBD2. V gave up 0 bases and J gave up 1 base; unmatched junction bases: 3. The CDR3 totals 16 residues. The germline gives CDR1 SGHRS, CDR2 YFSETQ. The CDR3 DNA sequence: TGCGCCAGCAGCTTGGGGGCTAGCGGGAACACCGGGGAGCTGTTTTTT. It specifies CASSLGASGNTGELFF. The whole variable domain, filled in from reference TRBV5-1 and TRBJ2-2, reads KAGVTQTPRYLIKTRGQQVTLSCSPISGHRSVSWYQQTPGQGLQFLFEYFSETQRNKGNFPGRFSGRQFSNSRSEMNVSTLELGDSALYLCASSLGASGNTGELFFGEGSRLTVL.

The chain joins TRBV5-8 to TRBJ1-2; D not resolved. The V end was cut by 4 bases, the J end by 8 bases, with 12 bases between. The CDR3 covers 12 residues. Germline CDR1 SGHTS, CDR2 YDEGEE. CDR3 sequence: CASSRGLRGYTF. Written as DNA, the CDR3 is TGTGCCAGCAGCCGAGGGCTGCGAGGCTACACCTTC.